This T cell receptor beta chain was found in a study of cytotoxic CD8 clonotypes in ibrutinib-treated CLL. Study as a whole: IGHV unmutated 17 to 18; relapsed/refractory 11 to 12; treatment-naive roughly 14. After a median approximately 12 months on treatment (6 to 36), response samples were drawn.

Only in-frame clones appear in the TCRdb table, and some are missing; sequencing was by immunoSEQ multiplex PCR. Of 65,000 to 80,000 clones in the sample, roughly 83% were seen once. Study-level findings and limits: Public clonotypes were rare and shrank or held steady on treatment.

This CDR3 comprises 16 residues. CDR1 and CDR2 from the germline V gene are SGHRS and YFSETQ. Trimming removed 2 bases from V and 4 bases from J, with 16 bases in between. Regarding this clone: Its target is not known.

The chain is built from TRBV5-1 and TRBJ2-1; D possibly corresponds to TRBD2 (6 bases). This clonotype originated in a human donor with chronic lymphocytic leukemia. The sample consisted of PBMCs, taken after 24 months of ibrutinib treatment. The CDR3 bases are TGCGCCAGCAGCTTCGGGGCTAGCGAAACGTACAATGAGCAGTTCTTC. The encoded protein is CASSFGASETYNEQFF.